This entry lists 15 T cell receptor beta chains sequenced from one sample in a study of T cell responses to AZD1222 COVID-19 vaccine. This table comes from immunoSEQ multiplex PCR, and its TCRdb copy is limited to in-frame clones, with some not included. The sample has 110,000 to 150,000 clones, 75% to 90% seen once; the top ten hold roughly 1.7%. Sample: peripheral blood, taken on day 0 of AZD1222 vaccination. The source of these receptors is an adult in good health.

The chain uses TRBV30 and TRBJ2-7, with a tentative D call TRBD2 (5 bases). CDR3 size: 14 residues. Trimming left V 1 base short and J 2 bases short, with 12 bases between. Germline CDR1 and CDR2: GTSNPN and SVGIG (reference sequence). In nucleotides, the CDR3 is TGTGCCTGGAGTGGACGGGATACAGCCTACGAGCAGTACTTC. Translated, it gives CAWSGRDTAYEQYF.

This clone was seen more than once but under ten times. The chain has TRBV10-3 and TRBJ1-5; D is ambiguous. Per germline, CDR1 ENHRY and CDR2 SYGVKD. V was cut by 7 bases and J by 5 bases, with 12 bases left in between. There are 13 residues in the CDR3. CDR3 nucleotides: TGTGCCATCACCACGGATTCTGATCAGCCCCAGCATTTT. It encodes CAITTDSDQPQHF.

CDR3 nucleotides: TGTGCCAGCAGCCCAGACAGGGGATACGAGCAGTACTTC. Its protein product is CASSPDRGYEQYF. The gene calls are TRBV7-8 and TRBJ2-7; 8 nucleotides agree with TRBD1. CDR3 size: 13 residues. CDR1 and CDR2 from the germline V gene are SGHVS and FQNEAQ. The V gene end was trimmed by 5 bases and the J gene end by 4 bases; junction bases not matched to a gene: 4.

The V call is TRBV10-1, the J call TRBJ2-1; 11 bases line up with TRBD2. The V gene's germline CDR1 is WNHNN and CDR2 SYGVQD (reference sequence). V shed 6 bases, J shed 8 bases, and the junction held 9 bases outside the gene matches. CDR3 length: 15 amino acids. The CDR3 DNA sequence: TGCGCCAGCAGCAGATTAGCGGGAGGGGATCATGAGCAGTTCTTC. Translation: CASSRLAGGDHEQFF.

The chain carries TRBV7-9 and TRBJ2-3; D is undetermined. The length of the CDR3 is 15 residues. Looked up from germline, CDR1 is SEHNR and CDR2 is FQNEAQ (reference sequence). Trimming stripped 4 bases from V and 6 bases from J, with 17 bases between. CDR3 sequence (DNA): TGTGCCAGCAGCTCTCTCCCCCGACCTCGGGATACGCAGTATTTT. This codes for CASSSLPRPRDTQYF. The full variable domain, with the rest looked up from reference TRBV7-9 and TRBJ2-3, is DTGVSQNPRHKITKRGQNVTFRCDPISEHNRLYWYRQTLGQGPEFLTYFQNEAQLEKSRLLSDRFSAERPKGSFSTLEIQRTEQGDSAMYLCASSSLPRPRDTQYFGPGTRLTVL.

This chain links TRBV28 with TRBJ1-4; D ambiguous. Germline V gene lookup returns CDR1 MDHEN and CDR2 SYDVKM. This CDR3 has 12 residues. The V end lost 2 bases, the J end lost 8 bases, and 6 bases lay between the germline ends. The CDR3: CASSLQREKLFF. The CDR3 DNA is TGTGCCAGCAGTTTACAAAGAGAAAAACTGTTTTTT.

This sequence joins TRBV29-1 and TRBJ2-1, with D tentatively TRBD2 (6 bases). The germline V and J ends were trimmed by 6 bases and 1 base, with 16 bases remaining between them. Germline V CDR1 and CDR2: SQVTM, ANQGSEA. This CDR3 contains 15 residues. CDR3: CSVPPRRGSYNEQFF. The CDR3 coding sequence is TGCAGCGTACCACCCCGACGGGGGTCCTACAATGAGCAGTTCTTC.

The chain combines TRBV2 with TRBJ1-1, with 7 bases identical to TRBD1. CDR1 is SNHLY, CDR2 FYNNEI, per germline. This CDR3 is built from 15 residues. Losses at the gene ends were 10 bases for V and 1 base for J; bases not matched to a gene: 12. The CDR3 reads CATNNQGGRNTEAFF. CDR3 in DNA: TGTGCCACCAACAACCAAGGGGGCCGGAACACTGAAGCTTTCTTT.

V gene TRBV6-5 combines with J gene TRBJ1-3; weak D call: TRBD1 (6 bases). CDR3 length equals 14 residues. Germline V gene data show CDR1 as MNHEY and CDR2 as SVGAGI. The V and J ends lost 7 bases and 0 bases respectively, with 10 bases between them. As DNA, the CDR3 is TGTGCCAGCACCGCAGGGGTCTCTGGAAACACCATATATTTT. It specifies CASTAGVSGNTIYF.

This clone has only one observation. The CDR3 here is CATTSGTNTGELFF. In DNA, the CDR3 is TGTGCCACCACTAGCGGGACCAACACCGGGGAGCTGTTTTTT. The rearrangement links TRBV6-5 to TRBJ2-2; 10 positions match TRBD2. CDR1 is MNHEY and CDR2 is SVGAGI in the germline V gene. This CDR3 comprises 14 residues. Trimming removed 10 bases from V and 2 bases from J; junction bases left unmatched: 4.

V and J are TRBV10-3 and TRBJ2-7; D remains ambiguous. Trimming cost V 0 bases and J 3 bases, with 9 bases left between them. From germline, CDR1 is ENHRY and CDR2 SYGVKD. The CDR3 is 14 residues long. CDR3 protein: CAISESGVGYEQYF. The CDR3 bases are TGTGCCATCAGTGAGTCTGGGGTTGGCTACGAGCAGTACTTC.

The J gene is TRBJ1-2, the V gene TRBV2, with 9 bases identical to TRBD1. The germline CDR1 and CDR2 sequences are SNHLY and FYNNEI. Trimming took 3 bases from V and 2 from J; bases not matched to a gene: 1. The CDR3 covers 14 residues. The chain's CDR3 is CASSETGGNYGYTF. The CDR3 coding sequence is TGTGCCAGCAGTGAGACAGGGGGGAACTATGGCTACACCTTC. Filled out from reference TRBV2 and TRBJ1-2, the complete variable domain reads EPEVTQTPSHQVTQMGQEVILRCVPISNHLYFYWYRQILGQKVEFLVSFYNNEISEKSEIFDDQFSVERPDGSNFTLKIRSTKLEDSAMYFCASSETGGNYGYTFGSGTRLTVV.

The rearrangement links TRBV7-9 to TRBJ2-1; the match to TRBD2 covers 15 bases. Unmatched junction bases numbered 14, after V lost 9 bases and J lost 8 bases. This CDR3 has 17 residues. Germline V gene lookup returns CDR1 SEHNR and CDR2 FQNEAQ (reference sequence). The CDR3 DNA reads TGTGCCAGGGCGGGACTAGCGGGAGGAGGGCCTGGAGATGAGCAGTTCTTC. It specifies CARAGLAGGGPGDEQFF.

This clone has a single count. J is TRBJ1-6 and V is TRBV5-8, with D possibly matching TRBD1 (5 bases). Deletions cut 4 bases from V and 2 bases from J, with 13 bases between. The CDR3 spans 16 residues. CDR1 SGHTS and CDR2 YDEGEE come from the germline V gene. The CDR3 loop reads CASSLRAGTYNSPLHF. The CDR3 DNA reads TGTGCCAGCAGCCTCAGGGCGGGGACCTATAATTCACCCCTCCACTTT. The full variable domain, in which reference TRBV5-8 and TRBJ1-6 provide the parts outside the CDR3, is EAGVTQSPTHLIKTRGQQATLRCSPISGHTSVYWYQQALGLGLQFLLWYDEGEERNRGNFPPRFSGRQFPNYSSELNVNALELEDSALYLCASSLRAGTYNSPLHFGNGTRLTVT.

V usage is TRBV10-3 and J usage is TRBJ2-2; perhaps D is TRBD1 or TRBD2 (6 bases each). Germline assignment: CDR1 ENHRY and CDR2 SYGVKD. Trimming took 7 bases from V and 4 from J, leaving 13 bases between them. This CDR3 has 14 amino acids. The CDR3 nucleotides read TGTGCCATCACCCGGGGGCAGAGCACCGGGGAGCTGTTTTTT. The encoded protein is CAITRGQSTGELFF.